What follows describes a single T cell receptor beta chain. Its antigen is as yet unknown. These data originate in a study of Ad26.COV2.S vaccination and SARS-CoV-2 variants. Study-level results: Marked by substantial breadth, spike-specific CD8+ and CD4+ T cell responses were reportedly seen after vaccination.

The table came from immunoSEQ multiplex PCR; TCRdb's copy has only in-frame clones and leaves some out. This table has roughly 350,000 clones, 88% appearing once. Germline trimming cut 2 bases from V and 9 bases from J; bases unmatched to any gene: 8. Germline V gives CDR1 MNHEY, CDR2 SMNVEV (reference sequence). The CDR3 runs 15 residues. As to treatment: about 20 received Ad26.COV2.S at low or high dose, single or two shots; several received placebo; per-sample allocation not given. On day 63 after the first injection, vaccine and placebo recipients gave samples. Donor was an adult aged 18-55 years in Boston.

This TCR came from a person aged 18-60 years who received the Ad26.COV2.S COVID-19 vaccine or a placebo. The gene calls are TRBV27 and TRBJ1-5; 9 nucleotides align to TRBD1. The material sequenced was peripheral blood, taken in a trial of Ad26.COV2.S vaccine versus placebo. CDR3 sequence (DNA): TGTGCCAGCAGTTTAGGAGGACAGGGGTATCGGCCCCAGCATTTT. It translates to CASSLGGQGYRPQHF.